This entry lists 23 T cell receptor beta chains sequenced from one sample in a study of identical twins. From the 5' RACE reads, TCRdb called clonotypes with MiXCR, one entry per CDR3 protein. The repertoire consists of over 550,000 distinct CDR3 sequences, with around 7.4% occurring once and the leading ten covering 1.5% to 2%. These data also formed part of another study, on yellow fever vaccine responses in identical twins.

Input material: PBMCs. These receptors all stem from a woman in her late teens or twenties in good health.

This chain connects TRBV27 to TRBJ2-1; TRBD1 aligns across 9 bases. Germline CDR1 reads MNHEY; CDR2 reads SMNVEV (reference sequence). The V and J ends lost 1 base and 4 bases, in that order; junction bases with no gene match: 5. The CDR3 consists of 16 residues. Here the CDR3 DNA reads TGTGCCAGCAGTTTATTAGGGACAGGGTGGTACAATGAGCAGTTCTTC. This translates into CASSLLGTGWYNEQFF.

This clonotype appeared many times. The chain is built from TRBV28 and TRBJ1-2, with D tentatively TRBD1 (5 bases). CDR1 is MDHEN and CDR2 is SYDVKM in the germline V gene. Trimming removed 3 bases from V and 8 bases from J, with 13 bases in between. CDR3 length equals 13 residues. The CDR3 nucleotides read TGTGCCAGCAGTTTTACGCGGAAGGGGGGCTACACCTTC. Translating it yields CASSFTRKGGYTF.

This clonotype has a count of ten or more. V usage is TRBV28 and J usage is TRBJ1-4; no definite D call. The ends were cut back, 5 bases at V and 7 bases at J, with 14 bases in the middle. Germline V lookup: CDR1 MDHEN, CDR2 SYDVKM. This CDR3 is built from 14 residues. The CDR3 DNA follows: TGTGCCAGCAGTCCCTTAACTTGGACTGAAAAACTGTTTTTT. It yields the protein CASSPLTWTEKLFF.

This clonotype was picked up a small number of times. J is TRBJ2-3 and V is TRBV7-7; unclear D gene. Looked up from germline, CDR1 is SSHAT and CDR2 is FNYEAQ (reference sequence). The CDR3 is made up of 15 amino acids. The germline V and J ends were trimmed by 2 bases and 8 bases, with 17 bases remaining between them. The CDR3, as DNA: TGTGCCAGCAGCTTACTACCCGGGCTTTCTTCTACGCAGTATTTT. It codes for CASSLLPGLSSTQYF.

This chain connects TRBV7-8 to TRBJ2-7; no firm D call. The CDR3 covers 15 residues. V was clipped by 0 bases and J by 2 bases, with 11 bases between them. CDR1 and CDR2 from the germline V gene are SGHVS and FQNEAQ. The DNA of the CDR3 is TGTGCCAGCAGCTTAGCGGTACACCAGACCTACGAGCAGTACTTC. As protein: CASSLAVHQTYEQYF.

The chain carries TRBV12-3 or TRBV12-4 and TRBJ1-5; 7 positions match TRBD1. J lost 0 bases, V lost 4 bases, and 6 bases had no gene match. The CDR3 is 16 amino acids. In DNA, the CDR3 is TGTGCCAGCAGTTCCTACAGGGGATTTAGCAATCAGCCCCAGCATTTT. Its translation: CASSSYRGFSNQPQHF.

Ten or more counts support this clonotype. This chain uses TRBV18 with TRBJ1-3; D is unresolved. The CDR3 is 16 amino acids. V gave up 0 bases and J gave up 1 base, with 10 bases separating them. Germline V gives CDR1 KGHSH, CDR2 LQKENI. Here the CDR3 reads CASSPPEGRSGNTIYF. The CDR3 DNA sequence: TGTGCCAGCTCACCACCAGAAGGACGTTCTGGAAACACCATATATTTT.

This clonotype has a handful of counts. The chain recombines TRBV6-1 with TRBJ1-2; 9 bases agree with TRBD1. V lost 6 bases, J lost 3 bases, and 5 bases stayed unmatched. The germline V gene has CDR1 MNHNS and CDR2 SASEGT. The CDR3 contains 14 residues. CDR3 in DNA: TGTGCCAGCAGATCCGGGACAGGGTACTATGGCTACACCTTC. Translating gives CASRSGTGYYGYTF.

This clonotype appeared many times. This chain uses TRBV5-5 with TRBJ1-1; D remains unclear. CDR3 size: 18 residues. V lost 1 base and J lost 0, with 19 bases in between. Looked up from germline, CDR1 is SGHKS and CDR2 is YYEKEE (reference sequence). The CDR3 DNA reads TGTGCCAGCAGCTTGAAGGTTACAGCTAACTCGATGAACACTGAAGCTTTCTTT. Translating gives CASSLKVTANSMNTEAFF.

The chain carries TRBV25-1 and TRBJ2-1; weak D call: TRBD2 (5 bases). The V end lost 5 bases, the J end lost 4 bases, and 15 bases lay between the germline ends. The CDR3 runs to 15 residues. Per germline, CDR1 MGHDK and CDR2 SYGVNS. The CDR3 bases are TGTGCCAGCAGTCTCCGCGGAGGCAAATACAATGAGCAGTTCTTC. Protein: CASSLRGGKYNEQFF.

This clonotype was detected many times. The chain joins TRBV28 to TRBJ2-5; D not certain. Trimming stripped 2 bases from V and 4 bases from J, with 8 bases between. The CDR3 is made up of 13 amino acids. Germline loops: CDR1 MDHEN, CDR2 SYDVKM. Written as DNA, the CDR3 is TGTGCCAGCAGTTTAGGGTTCCCAGAGACCCAGTACTTC. Residues: CASSLGFPETQYF. The whole variable domain, filled in from reference TRBV28 and TRBJ2-5, reads DVKVTQSSRYLVKRTGEKVFLECVQDMDHENMFWYRQDPGLGLRLIYFSYDVKMKEKGDIPEGYSVSREKKERFSLILESASTNQTSMYLCASSLGFPETQYFGPGTRLLVL.

This clonotype was observed a handful of times. V and J are TRBV28 and TRBJ1-4, with TRBD1 matching over 8 bases. This CDR3 has 17 amino acids. The germline V gene encodes CDR1 MDHEN and CDR2 SYDVKM. Trimming at V came to 6 bases and at J to 7 bases, leaving 16 bases not matched to a gene. The DNA of the CDR3 is TGTGCCAGCAGCCACCTCCGTCCTCAGGGGGCCGGTGAAAAACTGTTTTTT. Translating it yields CASSHLRPQGAGEKLFF.

This chain connects TRBV20-1 to TRBJ2-7, with D tentatively TRBD2 (6 bases). CDR1 is DFQATT and CDR2 is SNEGSKA in the germline V gene (reference sequence). The CDR3 has 13 amino acids. Trimming pared 4 bases from V and 3 bases from J, leaving 13 bases between. In nucleotides, the CDR3 is TGCAGTGCTACCTCGGTTAGCGGCTACGAGCAGTACTTC. Protein sequence: CSATSVSGYEQYF.

V and J are TRBV10-3 and TRBJ2-3, with 7 bases aligning to TRBD1. Per the germline V gene, CDR1 is ENHRY and CDR2 is SYGVKD. This CDR3 contains 14 residues. Trimming removed 7 bases from V and 1 base from J; junction bases left unmatched: 5. CDR3 protein: CAINPGTGTDTQYF. The CDR3 nucleotides read TGTGCCATCAACCCCGGGACAGGCACAGATACGCAGTATTTT.

The V gene is TRBV2, the J gene TRBJ2-3, with D hard to call. The germline CDR1 and CDR2 sequences are SNHLY and FYNNEI. This CDR3 comprises 14 residues. The germline V and J ends were trimmed by 4 bases and 1 base, with 9 bases remaining between them. CDR3 amino acids: CASSGVVRTDTQYF. In DNA, the CDR3 is TGTGCCAGCAGTGGGGTTGTACGCACAGATACGCAGTATTTT.

This clonotype was detected a few times. This sequence joins TRBV12-3 or TRBV12-4 and TRBJ1-2; no clear D gene. This CDR3 is 14 amino acids long. The V gene lost 4 bases and the J gene lost 2 bases, with 11 bases spanning the gap. The CDR3 spells CASSYRITNYGYTF. The DNA of the CDR3 is TGTGCCAGCAGTTATAGAATAACAAACTATGGCTACACCTTC.

The chain couples TRBV2 to TRBJ2-1, with 13 bases that match TRBD2. Germline V lookup: CDR1 SNHLY, CDR2 FYNNEI. Trimming at V came to 7 bases and at J to 9 bases, leaving 9 bases not matched to a gene. This CDR3 is built from 15 residues. CDR3 region: CASTTSGRASGEQFF. The CDR3 DNA is TGTGCCAGCACCACTAGCGGGAGGGCCTCAGGTGAGCAGTTCTTC.

Only a few counts were recorded for this clonotype. This chain links TRBV11-1 with TRBJ2-1, with 7 bases that match TRBD2. V was clipped by 5 bases and J by 4 bases; unmatched bases: 23. This CDR3 has 20 amino acids. CDR1 and CDR2 (germline): SGHAT, FQDESV (reference sequence). Here the CDR3 reads CASSPRQGESAGERYNEQFF. The CDR3 DNA reads as TGTGCCAGCAGCCCCCGCCAGGGTGAGTCCGCGGGAGAGAGGTACAATGAGCAGTTCTTC.

The genes are TRBV6-1 and TRBJ2-7; 10 positions agree with TRBD1. The length of the CDR3 is 17 residues. Germline V gene sequence: CDR1 MNHNS, CDR2 SASEGT. The junction had 13 bases not matched to a gene; V was cut back by 4 bases and J by 4 bases. CDR3 amino acids: CASSGKTGGSLRYEQYF. The CDR3 DNA sequence: TGTGCCAGCAGTGGCAAGACAGGGGGCTCTCTAAGGTACGAGCAGTACTTC.

This clonotype was counted a few times. The chain is built from TRBV12-3 or TRBV12-4 and TRBJ1-4; possible D gene TRBD1, 6 bases. V was trimmed by 6 bases and J by 10 bases, leaving 12 bases between them. This CDR3 is 12 amino acids long. The CDR3 here is CASSPQQGKLFF. The CDR3 DNA reads as TGTGCCAGCAGCCCTCAACAGGGAAAACTGTTTTTT.

This clonotype showed up just a few times. The gene calls are TRBV29-1 and TRBJ2-7; D not resolved. Germline-derived CDR1 and CDR2 are SQVTM and ANQGSEA. The CDR3 has 11 residues. Trimming stripped 0 bases from V and 4 bases from J, with 4 bases between. CDR3 DNA: TGCAGCGTTGAAGATAAATACGAGCAGTACGTC. Translating gives CSVEDKYEQYV.

This clonotype has a count of ten or more. This chain joins TRBV5-6 and TRBJ1-6, with D possibly being TRBD1 (5 bases). V was shortened by 3 bases and J by 7 bases, with 11 bases between the two germline ends. This CDR3 comprises 14 residues. Germline V lookup: CDR1 SGHDT, CDR2 YYEEEE. The CDR3 DNA reads as TGTGCCAGCAGCTCCAGGGTGTTGAATTCACCCCTCCACTTT. The encoded protein is CASSSRVLNSPLHF.

The chain employs TRBV29-1 and TRBJ2-5, with D perhaps TRBD1 (5 bases). The CDR3 is made up of 12 amino acids. The V gene lost 4 bases and the J gene lost 3 bases, with 9 bases spanning the gap. From germline, CDR1 is SQVTM and CDR2 ANQGSEA. CDR3 region: CSVVTAKETQYF. CDR3 nucleotide sequence: TGCAGCGTTGTGACAGCCAAAGAGACCCAGTACTTC.